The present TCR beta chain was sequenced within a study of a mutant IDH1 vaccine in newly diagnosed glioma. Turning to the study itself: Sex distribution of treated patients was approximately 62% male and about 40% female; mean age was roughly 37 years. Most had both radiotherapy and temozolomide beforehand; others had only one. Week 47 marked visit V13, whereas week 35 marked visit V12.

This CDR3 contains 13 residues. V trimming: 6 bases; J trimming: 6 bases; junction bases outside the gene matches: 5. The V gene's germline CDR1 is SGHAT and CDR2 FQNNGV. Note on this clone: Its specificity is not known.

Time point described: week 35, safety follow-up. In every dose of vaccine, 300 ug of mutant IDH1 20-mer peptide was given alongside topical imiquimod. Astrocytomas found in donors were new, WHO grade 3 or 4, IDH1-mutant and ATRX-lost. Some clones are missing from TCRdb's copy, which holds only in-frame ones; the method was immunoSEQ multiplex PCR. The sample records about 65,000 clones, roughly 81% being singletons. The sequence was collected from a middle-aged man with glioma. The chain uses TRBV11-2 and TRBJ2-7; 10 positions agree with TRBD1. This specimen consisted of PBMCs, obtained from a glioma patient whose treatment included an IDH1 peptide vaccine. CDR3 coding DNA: TGTGCCAGCAGTCCCGGGACAGGGGTCGAGCAGTACTTC. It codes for CASSPGTGVEQYF.